The rows below give T cell receptor beta chains drawn from one sample of a study of patients and donors after allogeneic stem cell transplantation. From the RT-PCR reads, TCRdb called clonotypes with MiXCR, one entry per CDR3 protein. The sample includes a few hundred thousand distinct CDR3 sequences, about 38% of them seen just once. The sequencing input was blood, either unsorted or a sorted T cell fraction (not recorded which). All receptors come from a human donor who was either an allogeneic HSCT recipient or a stem cell or donor lymphocyte infusion donor (not recorded which). It is not recorded whose cells these are; they may come from a transplant donor. CDR3s include the opening cysteine and the closing phenylalanine or tryptophan. The D gene is left open where the match is weak. The listing skips clone size in some rows; elsewhere it reads once, few, many or a size class.

d_call	v_call	j_call	clone_size	cdr3_nt	cdr3_aa
NA	TRBV12-3/TRBV12-4	TRBJ1-5	few	TGTGCCAGCAGTTTTGGTAATAGCAATCAGCCCCAGCATTTT	CASSFGNSNQPQHF
NA	TRBV7-2	TRBJ1-3	few	TGTGCCAGCAGCTTAAGCCCCTTGGGCAGGCACTCTGGAAACACCATATATTTT	CASSLSPLGRHSGNTIYF
TRBD2	TRBV5-5	TRBJ2-1	few	TGTGCCAGCAGCTTGATACTAGCGGGGGGAGAGCAGTTCTTC	CASSLILAGGEQFF
TRBD2	TRBV20-1	TRBJ2-2	NA	TGCAGTGCTAGAGGTGGGACTAGCGGAATCACCGGGGAGCTGTTTTTT	CSARGGTSGITGELFF
NA	TRBV28	TRBJ1-5	NA	TGTGCCAGCAGTTTTTCGGGCTCCGCTGGTAGGCCCCAGCATTTT	CASSFSGSAGRPQHF
NA	TRBV12-3/TRBV12-4	TRBJ1-6	NA	TGTGCCAGCAGGGAGGGAGTGTATAATTCACCCCTCCACTTT	CASREGVYNSPLHF
NA	TRBV7-3	TRBJ2-2	NA	TGTGCCAGCAGCCGATCCGGGACGGCGGTCTCCGGGGAGCTGTTTTTT	CASSRSGTAVSGELFF
NA	TRBV5-5	TRBJ1-1	many	TGTGCCAGCAGCCGGAGGGCAGACACTGAAGCTTTCTTT	CASSRRADTEAFF
TRBD2	TRBV24-1	TRBJ2-1	NA	TGTGCCACCAGTGATTTGGGGGGGGAGGCCTACAATGAGCAGTTCTTC	CATSDLGGEAYNEQFF
NA	TRBV20-1	TRBJ1-5	NA	TGCAGTGCTGGACAGACTTATAGCAATCAGCCCCAGCATTTT	CSAGQTYSNQPQHF
NA	TRBV18	TRBJ1-1	NA	TGTGCCAGCTCACCCTTCTCCCGGGACATGGCCACTGAAGCTTTCTTT	CASSPFSRDMATEAFF
NA	TRBV6-2/TRBV6-3	TRBJ1-5	few	TGTGCCAGCAACCAACCCGGGCGGCAGCCCCAGCATTTT	CASNQPGRQPQHF
NA	TRBV28	TRBJ2-3	NA	TGTGCCACCCGGGACACCCGTCGCGGGGATACGCAGTATTTT	CATRDTRRGDTQYF
NA	TRBV5-1	TRBJ1-6	NA	TGCGCCAGCAGCCGATGGAACGGAGGGGCTAATTCACCCCTCCACTTT	CASSRWNGGANSPLHF
NA	TRBV7-9	TRBJ1-2	NA	TGTGCCAGCAGCCCTCTCTTAGAAGGGTATGGCTACACCTTC	CASSPLLEGYGYTF
NA	TRBV12-3/TRBV12-4	TRBJ1-6	many	TGTGCCAGCAGTTGGGGATCTAATTCACCCCTCCACTTT	CASSWGSNSPLHF